This T cell receptor beta chain came from a study of T cell repertoires in cytomegalovirus infection. Study information: It can be stated that public TCR beta signatures indicated CMV infection as well as a matching HLA type.

On this clonotype: Its antigen is still unknown.

MiXCR, applied by TCRdb to the reads, yields one record per CDR3 protein. Found here are roughly 200,000 distinct CDR3 sequences, about 18% of them singletons; the top ten hold about 23%. Study results and caveats: Clonotype analysis showed dominance of the ex vivo response by HLA-C-restricted CMV-specific TCR beta clonotypes. The study identified carriers of CMV plus the relevant HLA from cumulative public TCR beta family frequency.

The V end was cut by 4 bases, the J end by 1 base, with 8 bases between. The germline V gene encodes CDR1 LGHNA and CDR2 YNFKEQ. This CDR3 spans 13 amino acids. The sequence was collected from a human donor in good health (CMV status not recorded). Some clones in this sample may be carry-over from other donors' samples. The sequencing sample was made of CD8+ T cells from PBMCs. The rearrangement uses TRBV4-2 and TRBJ2-7; D is ambiguous. This CDR3 is CASSRRGSYEQYF. DNA of the CDR3: TGTGCCAGCAGCCGCCGCGGATCCTACGAGCAGTACTTC.